The 6 T cell receptor beta chains reported below all come from one sample, sequenced in a study of blood T cell repertoires in COVID-19. Only in-frame clones appear in the TCRdb table, and some are missing; sequencing was by immunoSEQ multiplex PCR. The data hold about 160,000 clones, with around nine tenths observed a single time. The sequenced material came from peripheral blood. The receptors here all came from a man aged 55 to 69 with COVID-19, enrolled during active disease.

This clone showed up just once. The CDR3 coding sequence is TGTGCCAGCAGCCCCGGGACAAATGAAAAACTGTTTTTT. It codes for CASSPGTNEKLFF. The chain couples TRBV6-5 to TRBJ1-4, with D possibly being TRBD1 (6 bases). V lost 6 bases, J lost 5 bases, and 10 bases lay in between. The CDR3 extends over 13 amino acids. Germline V lookup: CDR1 MNHEY, CDR2 SVGAGI.

The chain couples TRBV14 to TRBJ2-1, with 12 positions matching TRBD2. Per germline, CDR1 SGHDN and CDR2 FVKESK. This CDR3 has 15 amino acids. The V segment lost 6 bases and the J segment 5 bases; nucleotides outside the gene matches: 5. The CDR3 DNA sequence: TGTGCCAGCAGACAGGGACTAGCGGGTAACAATGAGCAGTTCTTC. It translates to CASRQGLAGNNEQFF.

The chain recombines TRBV11-2 with TRBJ1-6, with D tentatively TRBD1 (5 bases). CDR3 length: 16 residues. Germline V gene data show CDR1 as SGHAT and CDR2 as FQNNGV. V shed 5 bases and J shed 7 bases, with 18 bases lying between them. The CDR3 sequence is CASSLSGERGNSPLHF. The CDR3 nucleotides read TGTGCCAGCAGCCTCTCGGGGGAACGGGGGAATTCACCCCTCCACTTT.

The chain joins TRBV7-9 to TRBJ1-2; no reliable D call. This CDR3 has 14 amino acids. From germline, CDR1 is SEHNR and CDR2 FQNEAQ (reference sequence). The germline V and J ends were trimmed by 9 bases and 3 bases, with 17 bases remaining between them. The DNA of the CDR3 is TGTGCCAGTAGTAAGGACTTACTGGACTATGGCTACACCTTC. Amino acids: CASSKDLLDYGYTF.

V is TRBV6-5 and J is TRBJ1-1; tentatively, D is TRBD1 (6 bases). Trimming cost V 7 bases and J 5 bases, with 8 bases left between them. The germline V gene encodes CDR1 MNHEY and CDR2 SVGAGI. The CDR3 contains 11 residues. The CDR3 here is CASNQGTEAFF. For the CDR3, the DNA is TGTGCCAGCAACCAGGGGACTGAAGCTTTCTTT.

This chain links TRBV4-1 with TRBJ1-3; D remains unclear. The V and J ends lost 0 bases and 0 bases respectively, with 12 bases between them. Germline V gene data show CDR1 as MGHRA and CDR2 as YSYEKL. This CDR3 has 17 amino acids. CDR3 sequence: CASSQDLWGDSGNTIYF. The CDR3 DNA sequence: TGCGCCAGCAGCCAAGATCTTTGGGGAGACTCTGGAAACACCATATATTTT.